Listed below are T cell receptor beta chains from one sample, sequenced in a study of tumor-infiltrating lymphocytes in primary liver carcinoma. MiXCR, run by TCRdb on the multiplex PCR reads, gives a single entry per CDR3 protein. The sample records some 25,000 distinct CDR3 sequences, roughly 80% being singletons. Material for sequencing was liver tumor tissue from sampling region 3. The receptors shown here come from a man aged 40-55 years with primary liver carcinoma and hepatitis B virus infection. The CDR3 runs from the conserved cysteine through the conserved F or W. The D gene is left open where the match is weak. Only some rows state a clone size, as once, few, many or a class for expanded clones.

>TRBJ2-7|TRBV4-1|.|.
CSSSQEVGTGKYEQYF
TGCTCCAGCAGCCAAGAAGTAGGGACTGGGAAGTACGAGCAGTACTTC
>TRBJ1-2|TRBV12-3/TRBV12-4|.|TRBD1
CSSSLGQGVGYTF
TGTTCCAGCAGTTTAGGACAGGGGGTTGGCTACACCTTC
>TRBJ2-7|TRBV11-2|.|TRBD1
CASSGGQGVVHERYF
TGTGCCAGCAGTGGGGGACAGGGGGTTGTGCATGAGCGGTACTTC
>TRBJ1-5|TRBV12-3/TRBV12-4|.|.
CASSLEEGNRPQHF
TGTGCTAGCAGTTTAGAAGAGGGCAATCGGCCCCAGCATTTT
>TRBJ1-1|TRBV6-2/TRBV6-3|few|.
CASSYPIVGQQNTEAFF
TGTGCCAGCAGTTACCCGATTGTAGGGCAGCAGAACACCGAAGCTTTCTTT
>TRBJ2-7|TRBV6-5|.|.
CASRITGVGEQYF
TGTGCCAGCAGGATAACGGGGGTCGGAGAGCAGTACTTC
>TRBJ2-3|TRBV4-1|.|.
CASSQDWQGWADWQYF
TGCGCCAGCAGCCAAGATTGGCAGGGGTGGGCAGATTGGCAGTACTTT
>TRBJ1-1|TRBV11-1|.|.
CVSIAVLSMITEAFF
TGTGTCAGCATCGCCGTACTCAGTATGATCACTGAAGCTTTCTTT
>TRBJ2-3|TRBV5-1|.|.
CANSLGVHTDTQYF
TGCGCCAACAGCTTGGGAGTGCACACAGATACGCAGTATTTT
>TRBJ2-7|TRBV28|.|.
CASSSFAWHGEQYF
TGTGCCAGCAGTTCATTCGCTTGGCATGGAGAGCAGTACTTC
>TRBJ2-7|TRBV7-9|.|.
CASNLEGEYYEQYF
TGTGCCAGCAACTTAGAGGGCGAGTACTACGAGCAGTACTTC
>TRBJ2-2|TRBV11-2|large|TRBD2
CASITGGRNTGELFF
TGTGCCAGCATCACCGGGGGGAGGAACACCGGGGAGCTGTTTTTT
>TRBJ2-2|TRBV6-6|once|.
CASNRNAGELFF
TGTGCAAGCAATAGGAACGCCGGGGAGCTGTTTTTT
>TRBJ2-2|TRBV11-2|once|.
CASSLTLGGTNTREVFF
TGTGCCAGCAGCTTAACATTAGGAGGGACGAACACCAGGGAGGTGTTTTTT
>TRBJ2-1|TRBV7-8|.|TRBD2
CDSSLLRGSGRINEQFF
TGTGACAGCAGCTTGTTAAGGGGTAGCGGGAGAATCAATGAGCAGTTCTTC
>TRBJ2-2|TRBV6-6|.|TRBD2
CASSLLVGLAGPTNTGELFF
TGTGCCAGCAGTCTGCTCGTGGGACTAGCGGGACCAACGAACACCGGGGAGCTGTTTTTT
>TRBJ2-7|TRBV11-2|once|TRBD1
CASSFKQGAIHNDQYF
TGTGCCAGCAGCTTCAAACAGGGGGCCATACACAACGACCAGTACTTC
>TRBJ2-7|TRBV12-5|.|.
CASPPGSEQYF
TGTGCTAGTCCCCCGGGGTCCGAGCAGTACTTC